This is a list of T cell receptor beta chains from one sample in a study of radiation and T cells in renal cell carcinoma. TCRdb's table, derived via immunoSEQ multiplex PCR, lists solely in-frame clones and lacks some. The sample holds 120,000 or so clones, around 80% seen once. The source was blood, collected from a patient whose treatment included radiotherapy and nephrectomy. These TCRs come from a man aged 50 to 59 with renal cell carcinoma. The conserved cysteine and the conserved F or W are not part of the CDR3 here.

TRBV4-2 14 ASSQEGLAGTYEQY
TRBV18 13 ASSPGPRSGNTIY
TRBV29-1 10 SVETGGYEQY
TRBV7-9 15 ASSRSGTSGSSYEQY
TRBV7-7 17 ASSLFSGLGEVGNSPLH
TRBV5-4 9 AGRTENGYT
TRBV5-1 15 ASSLGASSGSYNEQF
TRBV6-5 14 ASSYSRVGRRAEAF
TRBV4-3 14 ASSQDRWGRSTEAF
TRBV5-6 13 ASRGRGGKYNEQF
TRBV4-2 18 ASSQELLAGETASYNEQF
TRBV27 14 ASSLDPPWLDNEQF
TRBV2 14 ASSEERVANTGELF
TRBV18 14 ASSPPSFPPTDTQY
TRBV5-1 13 ASSRIPSSYNEQF
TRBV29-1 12 SVDAASGSFEQY
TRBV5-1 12 ASSRDSTNEKLF
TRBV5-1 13 ASSFQGDTNTEAF
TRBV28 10 ASRPASGTQH
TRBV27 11 ASSFGGRDEQF
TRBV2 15 ASSDHLGGQRLYEQY